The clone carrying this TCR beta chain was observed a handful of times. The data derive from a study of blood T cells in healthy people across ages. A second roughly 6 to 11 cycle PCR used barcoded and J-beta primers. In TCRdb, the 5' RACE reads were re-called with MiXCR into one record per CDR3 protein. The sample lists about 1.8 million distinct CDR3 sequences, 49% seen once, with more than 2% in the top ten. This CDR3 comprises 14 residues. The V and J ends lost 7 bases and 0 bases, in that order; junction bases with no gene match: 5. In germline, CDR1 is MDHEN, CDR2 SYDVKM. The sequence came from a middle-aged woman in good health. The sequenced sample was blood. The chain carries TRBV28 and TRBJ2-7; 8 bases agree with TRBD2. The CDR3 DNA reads TGTGCCAGCACAGAAGCGGGGGACTCCTACGAGCAGTACTTC. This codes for CASTEAGDSYEQYF.